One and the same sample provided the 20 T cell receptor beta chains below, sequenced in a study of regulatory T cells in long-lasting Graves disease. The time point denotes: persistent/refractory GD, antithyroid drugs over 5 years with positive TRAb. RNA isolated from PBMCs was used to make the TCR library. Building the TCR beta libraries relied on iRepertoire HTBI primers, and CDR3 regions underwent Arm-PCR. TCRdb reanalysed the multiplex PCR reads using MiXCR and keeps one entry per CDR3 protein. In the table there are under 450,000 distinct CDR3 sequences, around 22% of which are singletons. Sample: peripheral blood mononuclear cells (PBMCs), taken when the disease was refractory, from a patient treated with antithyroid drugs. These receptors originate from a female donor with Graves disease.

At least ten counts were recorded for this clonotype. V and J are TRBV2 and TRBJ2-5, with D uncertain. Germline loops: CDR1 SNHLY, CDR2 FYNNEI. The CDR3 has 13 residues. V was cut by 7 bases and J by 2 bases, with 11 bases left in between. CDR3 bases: TGTGCCAGCACCAAGACCCATCAAGAGACCCAGTACTTC. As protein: CASTKTHQETQYF.

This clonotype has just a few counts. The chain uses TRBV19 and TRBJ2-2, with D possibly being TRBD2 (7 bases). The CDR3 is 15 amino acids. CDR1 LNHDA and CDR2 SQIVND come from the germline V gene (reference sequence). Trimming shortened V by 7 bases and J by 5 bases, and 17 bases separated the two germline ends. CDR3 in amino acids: CASKRGGARTGELFF. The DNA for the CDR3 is TGTGCCAGTAAGAGGGGGGGGGCCCGGACCGGGGAGCTGTTTTTT.

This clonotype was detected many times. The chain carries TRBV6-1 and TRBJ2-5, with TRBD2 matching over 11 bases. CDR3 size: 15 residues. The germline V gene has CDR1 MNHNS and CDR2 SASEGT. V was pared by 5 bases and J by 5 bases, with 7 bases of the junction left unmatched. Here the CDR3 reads CASSPRGTSGETQYF. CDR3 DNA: TGTGCCAGCAGTCCCCGCGGGACTAGCGGCGAGACCCAGTACTTC.

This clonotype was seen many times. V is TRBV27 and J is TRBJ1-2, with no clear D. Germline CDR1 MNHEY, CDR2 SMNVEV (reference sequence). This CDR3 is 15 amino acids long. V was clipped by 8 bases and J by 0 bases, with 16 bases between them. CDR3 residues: CASGSLVGSNYGYTF. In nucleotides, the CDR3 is TGTGCCAGCGGGAGTTTAGTAGGGTCTAACTATGGCTACACCTTC.

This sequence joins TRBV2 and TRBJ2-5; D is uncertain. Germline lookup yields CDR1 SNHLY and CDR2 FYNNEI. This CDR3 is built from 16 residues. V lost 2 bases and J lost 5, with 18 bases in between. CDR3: CASSEFRRSLRETQYF. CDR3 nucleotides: TGTGCCAGCAGTGAATTTCGGCGGAGCCTTCGGGAGACCCAGTACTTC.

DNA for the CDR3: TGTGCCAGCAGCCAAGTACAGGGTCGGAACTATGGCTACACCTTC. Residues: CASSQVQGRNYGYTF. J is TRBJ1-2 and V is TRBV3-1; TRBD1 is a possible D gene (6 bases). The V and J ends lost 1 base and 2 bases respectively, with 11 bases between them. Germline V gene data show CDR1 as LGHDT and CDR2 as YNNKEL (reference sequence). CDR3 size: 15 residues.

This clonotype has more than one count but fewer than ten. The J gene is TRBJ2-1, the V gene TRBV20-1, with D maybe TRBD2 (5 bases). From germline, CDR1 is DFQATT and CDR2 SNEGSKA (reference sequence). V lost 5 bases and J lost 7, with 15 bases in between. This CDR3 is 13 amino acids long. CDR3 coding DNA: TGCAGTGCTGGACCTTTAGCGCTTAATGAGCAGTTCTTC. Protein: CSAGPLALNEQFF.

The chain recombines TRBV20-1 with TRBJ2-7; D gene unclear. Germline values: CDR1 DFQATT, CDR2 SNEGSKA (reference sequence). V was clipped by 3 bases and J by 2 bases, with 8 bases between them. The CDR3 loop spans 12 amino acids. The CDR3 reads CSARRRAYEQYF. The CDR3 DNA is TGCAGTGCTAGGCGTAGGGCCTACGAGCAGTACTTC.

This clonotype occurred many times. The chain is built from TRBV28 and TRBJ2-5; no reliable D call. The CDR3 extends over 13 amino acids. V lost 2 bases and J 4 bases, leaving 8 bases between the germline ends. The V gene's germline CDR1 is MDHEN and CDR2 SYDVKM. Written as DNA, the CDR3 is TGTGCCAGCAGTTTAAGGGTACCAGAGACCCAGTACTTC. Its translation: CASSLRVPETQYF.

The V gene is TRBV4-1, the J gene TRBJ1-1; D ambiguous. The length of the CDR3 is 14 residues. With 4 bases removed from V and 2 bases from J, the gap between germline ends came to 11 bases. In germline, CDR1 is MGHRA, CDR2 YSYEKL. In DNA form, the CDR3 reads TGCGCCAGCAGCCCATTCGGCAGTAACACTGAAGCTTTCTTT. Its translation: CASSPFGSNTEAFF.

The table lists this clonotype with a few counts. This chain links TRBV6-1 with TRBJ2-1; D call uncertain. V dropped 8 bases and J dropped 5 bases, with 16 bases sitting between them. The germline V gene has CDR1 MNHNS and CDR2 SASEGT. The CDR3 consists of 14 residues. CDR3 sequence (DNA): TGTGCCAGCCGAAGCGTCGCAGTAAACAATGAGCAGTTCTTC. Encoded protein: CASRSVAVNNEQFF.

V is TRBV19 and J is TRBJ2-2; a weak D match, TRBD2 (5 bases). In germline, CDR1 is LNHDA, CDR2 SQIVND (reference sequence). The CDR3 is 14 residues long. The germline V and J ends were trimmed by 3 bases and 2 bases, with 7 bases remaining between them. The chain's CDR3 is CASSMEVNTGELFF. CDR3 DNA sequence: TGTGCCAGTAGTATGGAGGTCAACACCGGGGAGCTGTTTTTT.

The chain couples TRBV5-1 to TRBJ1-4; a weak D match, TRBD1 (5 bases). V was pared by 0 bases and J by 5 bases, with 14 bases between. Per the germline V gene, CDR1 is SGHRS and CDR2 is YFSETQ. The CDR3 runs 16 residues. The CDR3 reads CASSLGRGSRNEKLFF. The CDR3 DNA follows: TGCGCCAGCAGCTTGGGGCGGGGCAGTCGCAATGAAAAACTGTTTTTT.

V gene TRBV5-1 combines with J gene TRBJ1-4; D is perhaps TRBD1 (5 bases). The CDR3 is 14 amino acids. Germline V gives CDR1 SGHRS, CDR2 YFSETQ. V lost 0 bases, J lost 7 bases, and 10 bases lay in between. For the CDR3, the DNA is TGCGCCAGCAGCTTGGGGGCCCAGGGTGAAAAACTGTTTTTT. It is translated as CASSLGAQGEKLFF.

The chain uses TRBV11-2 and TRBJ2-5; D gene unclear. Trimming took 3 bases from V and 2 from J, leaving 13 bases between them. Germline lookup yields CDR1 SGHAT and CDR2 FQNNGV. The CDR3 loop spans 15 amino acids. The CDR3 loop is CASSFYLGPQETQYF. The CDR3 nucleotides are TGTGCCAGCAGCTTCTACCTCGGTCCTCAAGAGACCCAGTACTTC.

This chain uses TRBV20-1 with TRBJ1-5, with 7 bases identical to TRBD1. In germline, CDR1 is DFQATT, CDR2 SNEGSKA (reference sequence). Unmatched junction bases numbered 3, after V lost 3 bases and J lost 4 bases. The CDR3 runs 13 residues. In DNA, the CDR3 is TGCAGTGCTAGGACACAGGGGAATCAGCCCCAGCATTTT. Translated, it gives CSARTQGNQPQHF.

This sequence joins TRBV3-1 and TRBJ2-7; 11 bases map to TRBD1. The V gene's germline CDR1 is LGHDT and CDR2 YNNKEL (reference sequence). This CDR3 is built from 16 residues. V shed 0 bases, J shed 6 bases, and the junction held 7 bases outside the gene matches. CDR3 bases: TGTGCCAGCAGCCAAGATCTGGCAGGGACAGGGGGCGAGCAGTACTTC. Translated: CASSQDLAGTGGEQYF.

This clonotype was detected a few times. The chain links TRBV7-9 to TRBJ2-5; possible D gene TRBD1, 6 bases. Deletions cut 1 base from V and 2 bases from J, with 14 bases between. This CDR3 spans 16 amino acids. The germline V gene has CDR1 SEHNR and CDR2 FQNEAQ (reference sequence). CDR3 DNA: TGTGCCAGCAGCTTAGGAGGGCAGGGGCCTCAAGAGACCCAGTACTTC. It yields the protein CASSLGGQGPQETQYF.

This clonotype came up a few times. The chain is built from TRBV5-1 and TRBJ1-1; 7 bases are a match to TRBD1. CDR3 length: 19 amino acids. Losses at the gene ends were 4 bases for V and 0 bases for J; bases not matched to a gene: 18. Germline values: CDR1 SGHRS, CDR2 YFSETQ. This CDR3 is CASSPRTRGTATMNTEAFF. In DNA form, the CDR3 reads TGCGCCAGCAGCCCCCGGACACGCGGGACAGCAACGATGAACACTGAAGCTTTCTTT.

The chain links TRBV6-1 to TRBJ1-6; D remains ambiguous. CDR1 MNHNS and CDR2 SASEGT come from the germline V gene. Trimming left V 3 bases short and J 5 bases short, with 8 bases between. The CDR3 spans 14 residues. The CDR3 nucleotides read TGTGCCAGCAGTGATCGGCAGAATAATTCACCCCTCCACTTT. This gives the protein CASSDRQNNSPLHF.